Listed below are T cell receptor beta chains from one sample, sequenced in a study of blood T cell repertoires in COVID-19. Sequencing was performed with immunoSEQ multiplex PCR; in TCRdb, only in-frame clones are kept and a portion is missing. The sample lists about 260,000 clones; 75% to 90% were seen once. Specimen: peripheral blood. Source of these receptors: a man younger than 45 with active or convalescent COVID-19. Each CDR3 is given with its conserved first and last residue.

v_gene	j_gene	CDR3aa
TRBV30	TRBJ1-1	CAWMPQGQAEAFF
TRBV3-1/TRBV3-2	TRBJ1-1	CASSQDLLGQNTEAFF
TRBV19	TRBJ1-3	CASSIALRDTIYF
TRBV5-6	TRBJ1-1	CASSLAGQWNTEAFF
TRBV7-9	TRBJ2-5	CASSNWTSGRETQYF
TRBV6-1	TRBJ1-5	CASSEALIGGAQHF
TRBV11-2	TRBJ2-5	CASSLGSGTQETQYF
TRBV12-5	TRBJ2-5	CASAPDSQETQYF
TRBV18	TRBJ2-5	CASSPHAGVGETQYF
TRBV11-2	TRBJ2-7	CASSRQPSYEQYF
TRBV6-5	TRBJ2-7	CASSFRQGSLGQYF
TRBV12-3/TRBV12-4	TRBJ1-2	CASWIWGGGYTF
TRBV5-1	TRBJ1-4	CASSLDVGQGREKLFF
TRBV7-2	TRBJ1-6	CASSLQGQDNSPLHF
TRBV5-6	TRBJ2-3	CASSLGVFSADTQYF
TRBV27	TRBJ1-1	CASSLRALTEAFF
TRBV6-5	TRBJ1-3	CASRDRANRNTIYF
TRBV2	TRBJ1-1	CASSTGLANAEAFF